This T cell receptor beta chain came from a study of blood T cells in healthy people across ages. V was pared by 6 bases and J by 3 bases, with 8 bases of the junction left unmatched. The germline V gene encodes CDR1 MNHEY and CDR2 SVGAGI. The CDR3 spans 14 residues. Primers used in a second PCR of about 6 to 11 cycles were a sample-barcoded 5' primer and a J-beta primer mix. TCRdb reprocessed the 5' RACE reads with MiXCR, giving one entry per CDR3 protein. The sample holds about 1.4 million distinct CDR3 sequences; 59% are singletons and the top ten take 5.5% to 8%. The specimen was blood. The rearrangement joins TRBV6-5 to TRBJ2-7; 7 nucleotides agree with TRBD2. This clonotype originated in a man between 18 and 35 years old in good health. The CDR3 loop is CASSPAGSRYEQYF. The CDR3 DNA follows: TGTGCCAGCAGCCCAGCGGGGAGTCGCTACGAGCAGTACTTC.